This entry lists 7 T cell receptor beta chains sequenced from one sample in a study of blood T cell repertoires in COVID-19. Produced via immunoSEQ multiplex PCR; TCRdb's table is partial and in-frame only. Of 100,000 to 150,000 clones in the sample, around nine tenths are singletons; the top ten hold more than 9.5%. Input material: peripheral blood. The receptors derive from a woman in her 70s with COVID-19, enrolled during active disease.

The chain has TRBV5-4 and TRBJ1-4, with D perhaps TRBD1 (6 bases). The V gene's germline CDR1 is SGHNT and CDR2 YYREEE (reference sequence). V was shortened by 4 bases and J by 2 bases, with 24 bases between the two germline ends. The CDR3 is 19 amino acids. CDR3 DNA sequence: TGTGCCAGCAGCCCGGAACCACAGGGTATGGATTCTACTAATGAAAAACTGTTTTTT. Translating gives CASSPEPQGMDSTNEKLFF.

The CDR3 DNA is TGTGCCAGTACCTTGCGGGCTAGCGGGGGGACTAGAACCTACGAGCAGTACTTC. It translates to CASTLRASGGTRTYEQYF. V usage is TRBV19 and J usage is TRBJ2-7, with 11 bases identical to TRBD2. Germline CDR1 reads LNHDA; CDR2 reads SQIVND (reference sequence). The CDR3 consists of 18 residues. The trim removed 7 bases at V and 2 bases at J, leaving 16 bases unmatched.

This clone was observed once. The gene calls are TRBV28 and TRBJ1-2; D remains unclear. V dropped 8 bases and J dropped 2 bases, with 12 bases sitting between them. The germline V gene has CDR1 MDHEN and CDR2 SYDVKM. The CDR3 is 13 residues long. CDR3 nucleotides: TGTGCCAGCGGATTAGCGGCCAACTATGGCTACACCTTC. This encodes CASGLAANYGYTF.

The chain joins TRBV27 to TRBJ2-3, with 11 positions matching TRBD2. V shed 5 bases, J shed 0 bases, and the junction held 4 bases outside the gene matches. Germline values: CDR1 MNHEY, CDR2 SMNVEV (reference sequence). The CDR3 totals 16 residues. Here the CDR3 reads CASSPGTSGSTDTQYF. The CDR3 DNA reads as TGTGCCAGCAGTCCCGGGACTAGCGGAAGCACAGATACGCAGTATTTT.

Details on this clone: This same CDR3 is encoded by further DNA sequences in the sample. The CDR3 nucleotides are TGCGCCAGCAGCTCGCAGGGGGCCGGCACTGAAGCTTTCTTT. Translation: CASSSQGAGTEAFF. The chain is built from TRBV5-1 and TRBJ1-1; TRBD1 aligns across 8 bases. The CDR3 spans 14 residues. The V and J ends lost 3 bases and 4 bases, in that order; junction bases with no gene match: 5. Germline-derived CDR1 and CDR2 are SGHRS and YFSETQ.

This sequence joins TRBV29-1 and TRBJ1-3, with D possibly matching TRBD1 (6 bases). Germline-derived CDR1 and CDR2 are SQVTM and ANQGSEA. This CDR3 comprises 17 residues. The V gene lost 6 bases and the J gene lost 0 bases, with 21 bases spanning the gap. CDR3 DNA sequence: TGCAGCGTCAGAACATTCGGGACATCGAGCTCTGGAAACACCATATATTTT. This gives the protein CSVRTFGTSSSGNTIYF.

The CDR3 loop reads CASSQVNSHSGNTIYF. Written as DNA, the CDR3 is TGCGCCAGCAGCCAAGTTAACAGCCACTCTGGAAACACCATATATTTT. V and J are TRBV4-1 and TRBJ1-3; D gene ambiguous. CDR1 and CDR2 from the germline V gene are MGHRA and YSYEKL. The CDR3 consists of 16 residues. Trimming stripped 1 base from V and 0 bases from J, with 10 bases between.